Shown below are 20 T cell receptor beta chains from a single sample sequenced in a study of T cells in Graves' hyperthyroidism and ophthalmopathy. Researchers took RNA transcripts and amplified the TCR beta CDR3 regions from them. When the TCR CDR3 underwent first-round RT-PCR, the HTBI primer set was used. TCRdb redid the calling of the multiplex PCR reads with MiXCR, one entry per CDR3 protein. The table records 45,000 to 75,000 distinct CDR3 sequences, just under 50% of them present only once. Sequenced: blood. All receptors come from a woman aged 30 to 39 with Graves' ophthalmopathy.

This clonotype came up many times. The chain recombines TRBV6-4 with TRBJ2-3; TRBD1 is a possible D gene (6 bases). The V and J ends lost 9 bases and 4 bases respectively, with 17 bases between them. Germline V gives CDR1 MRHNA, CDR2 SNTAGT. This CDR3 comprises 14 residues. The CDR3 loop reads CARRRGSISDTQYF. CDR3 in DNA: TGTGCCAGGCGAAGGGGGAGTATCTCAGATACGCAGTATTTT.

V is TRBV30 and J is TRBJ2-7; D is tentatively TRBD1 or TRBD2 (6 bases each). This CDR3 has 14 amino acids. Germline V gives CDR1 GTSNPN, CDR2 SVGIG (reference sequence). V was clipped by 0 bases and J by 3 bases, with 12 bases between them. The CDR3, as DNA: TGTGCCTGGAGTGTACAACAGGGAGGCTACGAGCAGTACTTC. Translated, it gives CAWSVQQGGYEQYF.

This clonotype appeared many times. V and J are TRBV25-1 and TRBJ2-5; D is perhaps TRBD1 (5 bases). Germline V gene lookup returns CDR1 MGHDK and CDR2 SYGVNS. The CDR3 covers 14 residues. The V gene lost 7 bases and the J gene lost 5 bases, with 17 bases spanning the gap. The CDR3 protein is CASTRSGFGETQYF. CDR3 nucleotide sequence: TGTGCCAGCACTCGGTCAGGGTTTGGGGAGACCCAGTACTTC.

In nucleotides, the CDR3 is TGCAGTGCTGGGAAGGGGGCGCAGGACTATGGCTACACCTTC. This codes for CSAGKGAQDYGYTF. The chain recombines TRBV20-1 with TRBJ1-2; 7 nucleotides line up with TRBD1. J gave up 3 bases and V 5 bases, and 9 bases lay outside the gene matches. The CDR3 runs 14 residues. Germline CDR1 and CDR2: DFQATT and SNEGSKA (reference sequence).

The chain joins TRBV2 to TRBJ2-5, with 9 bases fitting TRBD2. Trimming at V came to 10 bases and at J to 5 bases, leaving 17 bases not matched to a gene. Germline-derived CDR1 and CDR2 are SNHLY and FYNNEI. CDR3 size: 16 residues. The CDR3 bases are TGTGCCAAACAGCTTAACCGGGTGCTAGCGGGGGAGACCCAGTACTTC. Its translation: CAKQLNRVLAGETQYF.

This chain uses TRBV7-9 with TRBJ2-7; 7 bases align to TRBD2. CDR3 length equals 15 residues. Looked up from germline, CDR1 is SEHNR and CDR2 is FQNEAQ (reference sequence). The ends lost 2 bases at V and 5 bases at J; junction bases unmatched: 9. Here the CDR3 DNA reads TGTGCCAGCAGCTTATCAACCGGGAGGAGTGACGAGCAGTACTTC. Amino acid sequence: CASSLSTGRSDEQYF.

This clonotype was recorded at least ten times. A single base separates this from a much larger clone, so it may be a read error. The conserved phenylalanine or tryptophan is not found at the CDR3 terminus, so this likely reflects a read error. The V and J genes are TRBV7-9 and TRBJ1-2; a possible D gene is TRBD1 (5 bases). V was pared by 3 bases and J by 5 bases, with 10 bases between. Per germline, CDR1 SEHNR and CDR2 FQNEAQ (reference sequence). The CDR3 length is 13 residues. Here the CDR3 reads CASSLGERYGYTS. CDR3 coding DNA: TGTGCCAGCAGCTTGGGGGAAAGATATGGCTACACCTCC.

This chain joins TRBV15 and TRBJ1-3; D might be TRBD1 (6 bases). V was cut by 6 bases and J by 4 bases, with 16 bases left in between. This CDR3 has 15 amino acids. Looked up from germline, CDR1 is LNHNV and CDR2 is YYDKDF (reference sequence). CDR3: CATSRTAGHGNTIYF. DNA of the CDR3: TGTGCCACCAGTAGGACCGCGGGACACGGAAACACCATATATTTT.

The sample holds many counts of this clonotype. The chain is built from TRBV20-1 and TRBJ2-7, with TRBD2 identical over 13 bases. This CDR3 has 16 residues. Germline CDR1 and CDR2: DFQATT and SNEGSKA (reference sequence). The V gene end was trimmed by 4 bases and the J gene end by 0 bases; junction bases not matched to a gene: 6. The CDR3 DNA is TGCAGTGCTACAGGGACTAGCGGGAAGAGCTCCTACGAGCAGTACTTC. Its protein is CSATGTSGKSSYEQYF.

This clonotype was seen repeatedly, ten times or more. The chain joins TRBV3-1 to TRBJ2-5, with D possibly TRBD1 on 6 matching bases. CDR3 length equals 15 residues. The germline V and J ends were trimmed by 1 base and 3 bases, with 12 bases remaining between them. Germline CDR1 is LGHDT and CDR2 is YNNKEL (reference sequence). This chain's CDR3 is CASSQAGTFEETQYF. The CDR3, as DNA: TGTGCCAGCAGCCAAGCCGGGACATTCGAAGAGACCCAGTACTTC.

The J gene is TRBJ1-1, the V gene TRBV7-3; D is perhaps TRBD1 (5 bases). The V end lost 0 bases, the J end lost 12 bases, and 41 bases lay between the germline ends. The germline gives CDR1 SGHTA, CDR2 FQGTGA. This CDR3 region has 22 residues. CDR3 amino acids: CASSLTRTSGRLGAGANVLTFF. The CDR3 nucleotides read TGTGCCAGCAGCTTAACCAGGACTAGCGGGAGATTAGGGGCTGGGGCCAACGTCCTGACTTTCTTT.

This clonotype was detected ten times or more. This chain joins TRBV6-5 and TRBJ2-7; perhaps TRBD2 as D (5 bases). CDR1 is MNHEY and CDR2 is SVGAGI in the germline V gene. The CDR3 is made up of 14 amino acids. Trimming removed 2 bases at V and 2 bases at J, with 10 bases between. The CDR3 is CASSYSLATYEQYF. DNA for the CDR3: TGTGCCAGCAGTTACAGTCTAGCAACCTACGAGCAGTACTTC.

This clonotype was seen repeatedly, ten times or more. V is TRBV6-5 and J is TRBJ2-2, with D possibly matching TRBD1 (6 bases). The V gene's germline CDR1 is MNHEY and CDR2 SVGAGI. Trimming removed 6 bases from V and 1 base from J, with 9 bases in between. This CDR3 has 14 residues. CDR3 sequence: CASRQTGNTGELFF. CDR3 bases: TGTGCCAGCAGACAGACAGGGAACACCGGGGAGCTGTTTTTT.

This chain links TRBV7-3 with TRBJ2-3; D is unresolved. The CDR3 spans 13 residues. V was pared by 0 bases and J by 1 base, with 2 bases between. Germline values: CDR1 SGHTA, CDR2 FQGTGA. CDR3 sequence reads: CASSLTGTDTQYF. The CDR3 coding sequence is TGTGCCAGCAGCTTAACGGGCACAGATACGCAGTATTTT.

This clonotype has ten or more counts. The V gene is TRBV11-2, the J gene TRBJ2-1, with 7 bases fitting TRBD2. CDR1 and CDR2 (germline): SGHAT, FQNNGV. The CDR3 is made up of 15 amino acids. The trim removed 1 base at V and 5 bases at J, leaving 5 bases unmatched. The DNA for the CDR3 is TGTGCCAGCAGCTTAGGGGGGGGACGGGACAATGAGCAGTTCTTC. As protein: CASSLGGGRDNEQFF. Full variable domain (missing parts from reference TRBV11-2 and TRBJ2-1): EAGVAQSPRYKIIEKRQSVAFWCNPISGHATLYWYQQILGQGPKLLIQFQNNGVVDDSQLPKDRFSAERLKGVDSTLKIQPAKLEDSAVYLCASSLGGGRDNEQFFGPGTRLTVL.

This sequence joins TRBV7-3 and TRBJ1-6, with D maybe TRBD1 (6 bases). The CDR3 runs 18 residues. Trimming stripped 5 bases from V and 9 bases from J, with 26 bases between. The germline gives CDR1 SGHTA, CDR2 FQGTGA. In DNA, the CDR3 is TGTGCCAGCAGCCGGGGGGGCACCGGGGAGACAGTCTCTTCACCCCTCCACTTT. This gives the protein CASSRGGTGETVSSPLHF.

The V gene is TRBV19, the J gene TRBJ1-1; 7 bases match TRBD1. V trimming: 9 bases; J trimming: 1 base; junction bases outside the gene matches: 11. The CDR3 runs to 15 residues. CDR1 is LNHDA and CDR2 is SQIVND in the germline V gene (reference sequence). For the CDR3, the DNA is TGTGCCAGCCATGGGTCGCGGACAGGGAACACTGAAGCTTTCTTT. It codes for CASHGSRTGNTEAFF.

The chain has TRBV27 and TRBJ1-2; D unclear. This CDR3 spans 15 amino acids. Germline V gene data show CDR1 as MNHEY and CDR2 as SMNVEV (reference sequence). V was cut by 3 bases and J by 10 bases, with 21 bases left in between. Written as DNA, the CDR3 is TGTGCCAGCAGTTTTTCCAGCGGGTCGGGTGTTCCCTACACCTTC. Translated, it gives CASSFSSGSGVPYTF.

In regard to this clonotype: A single base separates this from a much larger clone, so it may be a read error. This rearrangement joins TRBV30 to TRBJ2-5, with 7 bases fitting TRBD1. This CDR3 spans 14 amino acids. The germline V gene has CDR1 GTSNPN and CDR2 SVGIG (reference sequence). The CDR3 DNA follows: TGTGCCTGGAGTGTTGGGGGACAGCAAGAGTCCCAGTACTTC. As protein: CAWSVGGQQESQYF.

Regarding this clonotype: One end of the junction fails to match germline, which may point to a read error. This rearrangement joins TRBV7-9 to TRBJ1-5; D unresolved. The CDR3 is made up of 13 amino acids. CDR1 and CDR2 (germline): SEHNR, FQNEAQ (reference sequence). The CDR3 DNA sequence: TGTACCAGCAGCTTAAGTGTAAATCAGCCCCAGCATTTT. This translates into CTSSLSVNQPQHF.